What follows are 5 T cell receptor beta chains derived from one specimen sequenced in a study of shared T cell receptors in the human thymus. The assay was immunoSEQ multiplex PCR, and TCRdb's table has in-frame clones only and misses some. Of just under 550,000 clones in the sample, approximately 80% are singletons; the top ten hold roughly 0.013%. These same records also appear under a second study, on human thymus T cells.

Sequencing was done on a sample of thymocytes. These receptors were collected from a boy in the first two years of life with a congenital heart defect.

For the CDR3, the DNA is TGCGCCAGCAGCCAAACTAGAGACAGGGAAAAAGGCTACACCTTC. Protein product: CASSQTRDREKGYTF. The gene calls are TRBV4-3 and TRBJ1-2, with 7 bases lining up with TRBD1. CDR1 and CDR2 from the germline V gene are LGHNA and YSLEER. Germline trimming cut 2 bases from V and 8 bases from J; bases unmatched to any gene: 11. The CDR3 contains 15 residues.

Comments on this clone: This sample also contains other DNA sequences that code for the same CDR3. The V and J genes are TRBV5-1 and TRBJ2-1; D might be TRBD1 (5 bases). V lost 0 bases and J 6 bases, leaving 7 bases between the germline ends. CDR1 is SGHRS and CDR2 is YFSETQ in the germline V gene. The CDR3 has 13 amino acids. The CDR3 loop is CASSLGRGNEQFF. In nucleotides, the CDR3 is TGCGCCAGCAGCTTGGGAAGGGGCAATGAGCAGTTCTTC. Full variable domain (outside the CDR3, taken from reference TRBV5-1 and TRBJ2-1): KAGVTQTPRYLIKTRGQQVTLSCSPISGHRSVSWYQQTPGQGLQFLFEYFSETQRNKGNFPGRFSGRQFSNSRSEMNVSTLELGDSALYLCASSLGRGNEQFFGPGTRLTVL.

The V gene is TRBV6-6, the J gene TRBJ1-2, with D uncertain. CDR1 and CDR2 (germline): MNHNY, SVGAGI (reference sequence). This CDR3 comprises 10 residues. The V end lost 6 bases, the J end lost 7 bases, and 6 bases lay between the germline ends. DNA for the CDR3: TGTGCCAGCAGACAGAGTGGCTACACCTTC. Translating gives CASRQSGYTF.

The genes are TRBV6-1 and TRBJ2-7, with D unclear. Germline V CDR1 and CDR2: MNHNS, SASEGT. The CDR3 contains 14 residues. The V end lost 4 bases, the J end lost 2 bases, and 12 bases lay between the germline ends. CDR3 DNA sequence: TGTGCCAGCAGTGCATCCAGAGAGGCCTACGAGCAGTACTTC. Translated, it gives CASSASREAYEQYF.

V gene TRBV6-1 combines with J gene TRBJ2-7; D is perhaps TRBD2 (7 bases). Germline V gives CDR1 MNHNS, CDR2 SASEGT. The CDR3 totals 14 residues. V was cut by 6 bases and J by 2 bases, with 14 bases left in between. The CDR3, as DNA: TGTGCCAGCAGGGGGGGGCAACCTCCCTACGAGCAGTACTTC. This codes for CASRGGQPPYEQYF.